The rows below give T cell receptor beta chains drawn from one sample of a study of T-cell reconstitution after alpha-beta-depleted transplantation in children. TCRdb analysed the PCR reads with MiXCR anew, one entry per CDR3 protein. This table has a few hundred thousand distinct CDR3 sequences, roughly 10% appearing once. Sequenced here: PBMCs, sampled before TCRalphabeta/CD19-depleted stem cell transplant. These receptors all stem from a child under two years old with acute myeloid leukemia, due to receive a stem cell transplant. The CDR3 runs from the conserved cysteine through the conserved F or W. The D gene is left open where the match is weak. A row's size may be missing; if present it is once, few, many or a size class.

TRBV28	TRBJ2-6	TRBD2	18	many	CASNFQLAGGPGANVLTF	TGTGCCAGCAACTTTCAACTAGCGGGAGGGCCTGGGGCCAACGTCCTGACTTTC
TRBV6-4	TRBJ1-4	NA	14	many	CASRIVATNEKLFF	TGTGCCAGCAGGATAGTTGCAACTAATGAAAAACTGTTTTTT
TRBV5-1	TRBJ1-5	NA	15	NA	CASSPTPGKEQPQHF	TGCGCCAGCAGCCCGACGCCGGGTAAGGAGCAGCCCCAGCATTTT
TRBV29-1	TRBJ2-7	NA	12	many	CSVENRSYEQYF	TGCAGCGTTGAAAACAGATCCTACGAGCAGTACTTC
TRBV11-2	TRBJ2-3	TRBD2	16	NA	CASSQPKAGGLNTQYF	TGTGCCAGCAGCCAGCCCAAAGCGGGGGGGCTCAATACGCAGTATTTT
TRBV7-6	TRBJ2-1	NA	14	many	CASSVIGLGGEQFF	TGTGCCAGCAGCGTAATAGGACTAGGGGGTGAGCAGTTCTTC
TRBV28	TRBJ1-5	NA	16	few	CASSPGLYNSNQPQHF	TGTGCCAGCAGTCCAGGACTTTACAATAGCAATCAGCCCCAGCATTTT
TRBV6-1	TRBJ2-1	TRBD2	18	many	CASSGGMLAGGSYNEQFF	TGTGCCAGCAGTGGGGGGATGCTAGCGGGGGGCTCCTACAATGAGCAGTTCTTC
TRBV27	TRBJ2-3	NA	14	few	CASSLKWGADTQYF	TGTGCCAGCAGTTTAAAGTGGGGGGCAGATACGCAGTATTTT
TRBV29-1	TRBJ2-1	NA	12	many	CSVGGNYNEQFF	TGCAGCGTTGGGGGGAATTACAATGAGCAGTTCTTC
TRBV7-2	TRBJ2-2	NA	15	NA	CASSFFASATGELFF	TGTGCCAGCAGCTTTTTTGCTAGCGCCACCGGGGAGCTGTTTTTT